Shown below are 32 T cell receptor beta chains from a single sample sequenced in a study of CD8 T cells in ankylosing spondylitis (dated by TCRdb to between 2016 and 2019). Library construction relied on 5' RACE. Sequencing instrument: Illumina HiSeq 2500. The public sequencing data were trimmed at Q25 with fastp and processed into clonotypes with MiXCR by TCRdb, which kept only in-frame beta chains. Identical CDR3 proteins give one entry, which carries the most common genes and DNA. This sample has approximately 350,000 distinct CDR3 sequences in its table, and 20% of those were observed once. The ten most abundant clones make up under 15% of the sample. Material for sequencing was blood, either unsorted or a sorted T cell fraction (not recorded which). These receptors all come from a male donor with ankylosing spondylitis or in good health (not recorded which).

The chain employs TRBV12-3 or TRBV12-4 and TRBJ1-2; D remains ambiguous. This CDR3 has 15 amino acids. V lost 5 bases to trimming and J lost 6 bases, with 19 bases between them. The CDR3 sequence: CASSTTRGGSDGYTF. As DNA, the CDR3 is TGTGCCAGCAGTACCACCCGGGGAGGCTCGGATGGCTACACCTTC.

This clonotype was detected only a few times. The gene calls are TRBV10-2 and TRBJ2-4, with 10 bases lining up with TRBD1. This CDR3 region has 13 residues. CDR1 is WSHSY and CDR2 is SAAADI in the germline V gene. V lost 6 bases and J lost 5; bases outside the gene matches: 1. CDR3 coding DNA: TGCGCCAGCAGCGGACAGGGGGAAAACATTCAGTACTTC. Its protein product is CASSGQGENIQYF.

The V and J genes are TRBV11-2 and TRBJ2-2; D uncertain. This CDR3 has 13 amino acids. V gave up 0 bases and J gave up 7 bases, with 6 bases separating them. In germline, CDR1 is SGHAT, CDR2 FQNNGV. CDR3 nucleotides: TGTGCCAGCAGCTTAGAAGGTTTCGGGGAGCTGTTTTTT. Translation gives CASSLEGFGELFF.

The chain carries TRBV5-6 and TRBJ2-3, with no clear D. The germline CDR1 and CDR2 sequences are SGHDT and YYEEEE. Trimming took 4 bases from V and 4 from J, leaving 16 bases between them. The CDR3 has 15 amino acids. CDR3 sequence: CASSLANKFSDTQYF. For the CDR3, the DNA is TGTGCCAGCAGCCTGGCTAATAAGTTCTCAGATACGCAGTATTTT.

In its sample, this clonotype was seen a few times. The rearrangement joins TRBV12-3 or TRBV12-4 to TRBJ2-1, with TRBD2 matching 7 bases. The CDR3 has 14 amino acids. V shed 5 bases, J shed 7 bases, and the junction held 8 bases outside the gene matches. CDR3 region: CASSGWTGGNEQFF. The CDR3 nucleotides read TGTGCCAGCAGTGGGTGGACGGGGGGTAATGAGCAGTTCTTC.

There are a few counts of this clonotype. The V and J genes are TRBV6-5 and TRBJ1-6; D is unclear. CDR1 is MNHEY and CDR2 is SVGAGI in the germline V gene. The CDR3 is 17 amino acids. Trimming cost V 0 bases and J 0 bases, with 9 bases left between them. CDR3 residues: CASSYSGPASYNSPLHF. CDR3 bases: TGTGCCAGCAGTTACTCTGGACCTGCCTCCTATAATTCACCCCTCCACTTT.

This chain connects TRBV20-1 to TRBJ2-7; 7 nucleotides align to TRBD2. This CDR3 spans 13 amino acids. Germline lookup yields CDR1 DFQATT and CDR2 SNEGSKA (reference sequence). This CDR3 is CSGGLAGSYEQYF. CDR3 nucleotides: TGCAGCGGGGGTTTAGCGGGTTCCTACGAGCAGTACTTC.

V usage is TRBV10-3 and J usage is TRBJ2-7; the D gene is possibly TRBD2 (5 bases). Germline loops: CDR1 ENHRY, CDR2 SYGVKD. CDR3 length: 13 amino acids. Trimming removed 3 bases at V and 4 bases at J, with 10 bases between. The CDR3 DNA reads TGTGCCATCAGTGAAGGGTCGGGGTACGAGCAGTACTTC. It specifies CAISEGSGYEQYF.

This clonotype appeared a few times. The chain recombines TRBV29-1 with TRBJ2-1; D might be TRBD1 (6 bases). This CDR3 has 12 residues. V was pared by 4 bases and J by 9 bases, with 13 bases between. Per the germline V gene, CDR1 is SQVTM and CDR2 is ANQGSEA. CDR3 in amino acids: CSVVGRGTEQFF. The CDR3 DNA reads TGCAGCGTTGTCGGCAGGGGAACTGAGCAGTTCTTC.

This clonotype came up a few times. The gene calls are TRBV12-3 or TRBV12-4 and TRBJ2-3; D is uncertain. The germline V and J ends were trimmed by 4 bases and 4 bases, with 12 bases remaining between them. This CDR3 has 14 amino acids. This chain's CDR3 is CASSSPPAADTQYF. The CDR3 DNA reads as TGTGCCAGCAGTTCCCCCCCCGCGGCAGATACGCAGTATTTT.

V and J are TRBV2 and TRBJ2-7; D unclear. Trimming took off 4 bases at V and 4 bases at J, with 17 bases between the two ends. Germline V gene data show CDR1 as SNHLY and CDR2 as FYNNEI. The CDR3 runs 15 residues. CDR3: CASSGEAGALYEQYF. The CDR3 DNA reads as TGTGCCAGCAGTGGCGAGGCAGGAGCACTATACGAGCAGTACTTC.

This clonotype was observed at least ten times. V usage is TRBV27 and J usage is TRBJ2-2; D ambiguous. V dropped 6 bases and J dropped 6 bases, with 8 bases sitting between them. Germline V gives CDR1 MNHEY, CDR2 SMNVEV (reference sequence). This CDR3 has 12 residues. Here the CDR3 DNA reads TGTGCCAGCAGCTCAGAGGCCGGGGAGCTGTTTTTT. It translates to CASSSEAGELFF.

This sequence joins TRBV5-6 and TRBJ2-2; no firm D call. The CDR3 loop spans 16 amino acids. The V end lost 4 bases, the J end lost 4 bases, and 17 bases lay between the germline ends. Germline assignment: CDR1 SGHDT and CDR2 YYEEEE. This CDR3 reads CASSELDRTSTGELFF. CDR3 nucleotide sequence: TGTGCCAGCAGCGAGCTAGACCGAACCAGCACCGGGGAGCTGTTTTTT.

This chain joins TRBV12-3 or TRBV12-4 and TRBJ2-7; D perhaps matches TRBD1 (5 bases). The length of the CDR3 is 12 residues. V was clipped by 5 bases and J by 6 bases, with 11 bases between them. The CDR3 DNA is TGTGCCAGCAGTCCCTCAGGGCCCGAGCAGTACTTC. It translates to CASSPSGPEQYF.

This chain joins TRBV12-3 or TRBV12-4 and TRBJ2-5; 7 bases align to TRBD2. V shed 3 bases and J 7 bases; nucleotides not matched to a gene: 8. The CDR3 is 14 residues long. The chain's CDR3 is CASSFPGEGRTQYF. CDR3 nucleotide sequence: TGTGCCAGCAGTTTCCCGGGGGAGGGTCGGACCCAGTACTTC.

This clonotype has only a few counts. This chain joins TRBV30 and TRBJ2-1; D unresolved. From germline, CDR1 is GTSNPN and CDR2 SVGIG (reference sequence). This CDR3 has 12 amino acids. Between the trimmed V and J ends, which lost 4 bases and 5 bases, there was a span of 9 bases. CDR3 nucleotides: TGTGCCTGGACTACCTTGAACAATGAGCAGTTCTTC. Its protein product is CAWTTLNNEQFF.

The rearrangement links TRBV28 to TRBJ2-7; TRBD1 matches 11 bases. In germline, CDR1 is MDHEN, CDR2 SYDVKM. The V segment lost 7 bases and the J segment 3 bases; nucleotides outside the gene matches: 8. The length of the CDR3 is 15 residues. CDR3 sequence: CASTPGTGGGYEQYF. The CDR3 DNA sequence: TGTGCCAGCACTCCAGGGACAGGGGGAGGCTACGAGCAGTACTTC.

This clonotype appeared a few times. This chain connects TRBV7-9 to TRBJ1-4; D is unclear. V was cut by 5 bases and J by 3 bases, with 16 bases left in between. Per germline, CDR1 SEHNR and CDR2 FQNEAQ (reference sequence). This CDR3 is built from 16 residues. DNA of the CDR3: TGTGCCAGCAGCCCTCCTGACCGCACAGCTAATGAAAAACTGTTTTTT. Protein: CASSPPDRTANEKLFF. Full variable domain (outside the CDR3, taken from reference TRBV7-9 and TRBJ1-4): DTGVSQNPRHKITKRGQNVTFRCDPISEHNRLYWYRQTLGQGPEFLTYFQNEAQLEKSRLLSDRFSAERPKGSFSTLEIQRTEQGDSAMYLCASSPPDRTANEKLFFGSGTQLSVL.

The rearrangement joins TRBV20-1 to TRBJ2-1; 8 bases map to TRBD2. Germline loops: CDR1 DFQATT, CDR2 SNEGSKA (reference sequence). The CDR3 sequence is 16 residues long. Unmatched junction bases numbered 14, after V lost 6 bases and J lost 4 bases. In DNA form, the CDR3 reads TGCAGTGCGGGACCGACGGGGGGGGGGCCTTACAATGAGCAGTTCTTC. Protein product: CSAGPTGGGPYNEQFF.

J is TRBJ2-5 and V is TRBV12-3 or TRBV12-4, with 7 bases matching TRBD1. V shed 6 bases, J shed 14 bases, and the junction held 9 bases outside the gene matches. The CDR3 is 11 residues long. CDR3 nucleotide sequence: TGTGCCAGCAGCCAAGACAGGGCCGCATACTTC. Its translation: CASSQDRAAYF.

The chain has TRBV11-2 and TRBJ2-3, with D unresolved. This CDR3 has 14 amino acids. Germline V gives CDR1 SGHAT, CDR2 FQNNGV. The V end was cut by 1 base, the J end by 2 bases, with 7 bases between. The CDR3 loop is CASSLVVDTDTQYF. In DNA form, the CDR3 reads TGTGCCAGCAGCTTAGTAGTCGACACAGATACGCAGTATTTT.

The chain joins TRBV7-9 to TRBJ2-1, with 7 bases aligning to TRBD2. Germline V CDR1 and CDR2: SEHNR, FQNEAQ (reference sequence). The CDR3 length is 16 residues. Trimming cost V 6 bases and J 0 bases; bases outside gene matches: 8. This CDR3 is CASSPQRGPSYNEQFF. In DNA form, the CDR3 reads TGTGCCAGCAGTCCTCAGCGGGGTCCCTCCTACAATGAGCAGTTCTTC.

This chain joins TRBV30 and TRBJ1-1; 8 positions match TRBD1. CDR1 and CDR2 (germline): GTSNPN, SVGIG (reference sequence). The CDR3 has 12 residues. After removal of 4 bases from V and 8 bases from J, the junction contained 6 bases not matched to a gene. CDR3 protein: CAWTRTGPEAFF. Here the CDR3 DNA reads TGTGCCTGGACAAGGACAGGGCCCGAAGCTTTCTTT.

The J gene is TRBJ2-7, the V gene TRBV6-1; the D gene could be TRBD1 or TRBD2 (5 bases each). The CDR3 has 14 amino acids. Germline CDR1 MNHNS, CDR2 SASEGT. V was pared by 5 bases and J by 5 bases, with 16 bases between. CDR3 DNA sequence: TGTGCCAGCAGTCTCCGGGACGCCGCCGACGAGCAGTACTTC. It translates to CASSLRDAADEQYF.

This clonotype has more than one count but fewer than ten. This chain connects TRBV2 to TRBJ2-1, with 7 bases matching TRBD2. The V gene's germline CDR1 is SNHLY and CDR2 FYNNEI. V shed 8 bases and J 0 bases; nucleotides not matched to a gene: 7. The CDR3 is 15 residues long. The CDR3 bases are TGTGCCAGCCCTACTAGCGACAGCTCCTACAATGAGCAGTTCTTC. Protein product: CASPTSDSSYNEQFF.

Note on this clonotype: Possible read error: a much larger clone is one base away. V gene TRBV29-1 combines with J gene TRBJ1-1, with D perhaps TRBD1 (5 bases). V was shortened by 7 bases and J by 2 bases, with 14 bases between the two germline ends. Per germline, CDR1 SQVTM and CDR2 ANQGSEA. CDR3 length: 13 residues. Here the CDR3 DNA reads TGCAGCGCCCAGGGCTGGGTTAACACTGAAGCTTTCTTT. It translates to CSAQGWVNTEAFF.

The V gene is TRBV19, the J gene TRBJ2-5; 7 bases map to TRBD2. Germline V gene data show CDR1 as LNHDA and CDR2 as SQIVND (reference sequence). Losses at the gene ends were 5 bases for V and 5 bases for J; bases not matched to a gene: 14. The length of the CDR3 is 16 residues. This CDR3 reads CASSLGTTHFDETQYF. CDR3 nucleotides: TGTGCCAGTAGTCTCGGGACTACCCACTTTGATGAGACCCAGTACTTC.

The sample holds a few counts of this clonotype. The V call is TRBV12-3 or TRBV12-4, the J call TRBJ2-1, with D possibly matching TRBD2 (6 bases). Trimming pared 5 bases from V and 5 bases from J, leaving 16 bases between. The CDR3 contains 15 residues. The CDR3 nucleotides read TGTGCCAGCAGTCCTTGGGACTCCGAGGACAATGAGCAGTTCTTC. This sequence encodes CASSPWDSEDNEQFF.

The genes are TRBV6-1 and TRBJ2-5; D call uncertain. Between the trimmed V and J ends, which lost 2 bases and 4 bases, there was a span of 11 bases. Germline-derived CDR1 and CDR2 are MNHNS and SASEGT. CDR3 length equals 14 residues. The CDR3 protein is CASSEFGETETQYF. CDR3 DNA: TGTGCCAGCAGTGAATTTGGGGAAACAGAGACCCAGTACTTC.

This clonotype was detected only a few times. This chain uses TRBV4-1 with TRBJ2-3; 7 bases match TRBD2. V was clipped by 0 bases and J by 4 bases; unmatched bases: 4. Germline V gene data show CDR1 as MGHRA and CDR2 as YSYEKL. The CDR3 covers 15 residues. The CDR3 protein is CASSQDRGGADTQYF. The CDR3 nucleotides read TGCGCCAGCAGCCAAGATCGTGGGGGGGCAGATACGCAGTATTTT.

The chain carries TRBV30 and TRBJ2-3, with 9 bases fitting TRBD2. Germline lookup yields CDR1 GTSNPN and CDR2 SVGIG (reference sequence). J lost 0 bases, V lost 2 bases, and 12 bases had no gene match. The CDR3 has 18 residues. CDR3 amino acids: CAWSPLRGGGTSTDTQYF. CDR3 DNA: TGTGCCTGGAGTCCCCTGCGGGGGGGCGGTACTAGCACAGATACGCAGTATTTT.

There are a few counts of this clonotype. The V and J genes are TRBV6-1 and TRBJ1-1; tentative D call: TRBD1 (6 bases). Germline CDR1 reads MNHNS; CDR2 reads SASEGT. The CDR3 has 14 amino acids. The V and J ends lost 7 bases and 0 bases respectively, with 12 bases between them. CDR3 sequence: CASTPGALNTEAFF. CDR3 DNA: TGTGCCAGCACCCCGGGGGCGCTGAACACTGAAGCTTTCTTT.